The 11 T cell receptor beta chains given below trace back to one sample, sequenced in a study of regulatory T cells in long-lasting Graves disease (TCRdb year 2021). The time point label corresponds to: newly diagnosed GD, antithyroid drugs for less than 3 months. For both TCR sequencing and RNA sequencing, RNA was extracted from PBMCs in TRIzol. The library was prepared using multiplex PCR. Sequencer: Illumina HiSeq 4000. To build TCR beta libraries, CDR3 regions were amplified by Arm-PCR using iRepertoire HTBI primers. TCRdb reanalyzed the raw reads on its own, using fastp at Q25 for trimming and MiXCR for clone calling, and kept in-frame beta chains. Rows with one shared CDR3 protein collapse into an entry with the most common genes and DNA. A total of about 440,000 distinct CDR3 sequences appear in this sample, about 15% of them only once. Together, the top ten hold over 15% of the sample. The sample also formed part of further work on T cells in Graves' hyperthyroidism and ophthalmopathy.

Source: peripheral blood mononuclear cells (PBMCs), taken at new diagnosis, from a patient treated with antithyroid drugs. The receptors here all came from a woman aged 25 to 39 with Graves disease. Donor details come from another sample of the same person, matched by shared clones.

This clonotype was found many times. J is TRBJ2-4 and V is TRBV18, with D maybe TRBD1 (5 bases). This CDR3 comprises 15 residues. Germline lookup yields CDR1 KGHSH and CDR2 LQKENI. The V end lost 0 bases, the J end lost 6 bases, and 12 bases lay between the germline ends. Here the CDR3 DNA reads TGTGCCAGCTCACCACCGGGAAGGGGAATAAACATTCAGTACTTC. The encoded protein is CASSPPGRGINIQYF.

The J gene is TRBJ1-5, the V gene TRBV30; D remains unclear. Germline-derived CDR1 and CDR2 are GTSNPN and SVGIG (reference sequence). The ends were cut back, 4 bases at V and 3 bases at J, with 10 bases in the middle. CDR3 size: 13 residues. The CDR3 DNA sequence: TGTGCCTGGAACCTGGGCAACAATCAGCCCCAGCATTTT. As protein: CAWNLGNNQPQHF.

This clonotype was counted many times. V is TRBV29-1 and J is TRBJ1-2, with 8 nucleotides matching TRBD1. J gave up 7 bases and V 4 bases, and 8 bases lay outside the gene matches. CDR1 and CDR2 from the germline V gene are SQVTM and ANQGSEA. The CDR3 extends over 13 amino acids. The chain's CDR3 is CSVVDRAIGGYTF. The CDR3 coding sequence is TGCAGCGTTGTGGACAGGGCGATCGGTGGCTACACCTTC.

This clonotype was recorded a few times. A read error may account for a junction end that differs from germline. This rearrangement joins TRBV14 to TRBJ2-1; 7 nucleotides agree with TRBD2. The CDR3 is 13 amino acids. Per the germline V gene, CDR1 is SGHDN and CDR2 is FVKESK. DNA for the CDR3: TGTGCCAGCAGCCATAATGGGAGGGCCCCTTTTTACTTC. As protein: CASSHNGRAPFYF. Using reference TRBV14 and TRBJ2-1 for the parts outside the CDR3, the full variable domain is EAGVTQFPSHSVIEKGQTVTLRCDPISGHDNLYWYRRVMGKEIKFLLHFVKESKQDESGMPNNRFLAERTGGTYSTLKVQPAELEDSGVYFCASSHNGRAPFYFGPGTRLTVL.

A single count supports this clonotype. The junction and the germline gene differ at one end; a read error may be behind it. The chain combines TRBV30 with TRBJ1-1; D call uncertain. Germline V gene data show CDR1 as GTSNPN and CDR2 as SVGIG (reference sequence). This CDR3 has 13 amino acids. Here the CDR3 DNA reads TGTGCCCGGAGTGTGGGTGGTAACACTGAAGCTTTCTTT. It translates to CARSVGGNTEAFF. Using reference TRBV30 and TRBJ1-1 for the parts outside the CDR3, the full variable domain is SQTIHQWPATLVQPVGSPLSLECTVEGTSNPNLYWYRQAAGRGLQLLFYSVGIGQISSEVPQNLSASRPQDRQFILSSKKLLLSDSGFYLCARSVGGNTEAFFGQGTRLTVV.

In its sample, this clonotype was seen a few times. A much larger clone lies one base from this, so it may be a read error. The CDR3 region has the DNA TGTGCCAGCAGTCTCGGGACGGAGAGGGCGGAGACCCAGTACTTC. Its protein is CASSLGTERAETQYF. The chain is built from TRBV12-3 or TRBV12-4 and TRBJ2-1; D tentatively reads TRBD1 or TRBD2 (5 bases each). The DNA end favors TRBJ2-5, so the J call may be wrong. CDR3 length: 15 residues.

This clonotype showed up many times. This sequence joins TRBV11-2 and TRBJ2-3; TRBD2 matches 9 bases. CDR1 SGHAT and CDR2 FQNNGV come from the germline V gene. V dropped 6 bases and J dropped 9; count of bases not matched to a gene: 16. The CDR3 is made up of 16 amino acids. The CDR3 DNA reads as TGTGCCAGCAGGGGCACTTTAGCGGGAGCCACCCGGACGCAGTATTTT. It translates to CASRGTLAGATRTQYF.

The chain employs TRBV9 and TRBJ2-3; no clear D gene. CDR3 length equals 13 residues. Germline CDR1 SGDLS, CDR2 YYNGEE. Deletions cut 2 bases from V and 4 bases from J, with 8 bases between. This CDR3 is CASSVGPSDTQYF. Written as DNA, the CDR3 is TGTGCCAGCAGCGTTGGGCCGTCAGATACGCAGTATTTT.

This clonotype was picked up many times. V gene TRBV12-3 or TRBV12-4 combines with J gene TRBJ1-1, with D possibly matching TRBD1 (6 bases). Between the trimmed V and J ends, which lost 4 bases and 1 base, there was a span of 19 bases. The length of the CDR3 is 17 residues. DNA for the CDR3: TGTGCCAGCAGTTACATAATAGGACAGAAGGGGAACACTGAAGCTTTCTTT. Protein product: CASSYIIGQKGNTEAFF.

This clonotype was detected ten times or more. The chain employs TRBV6-5 and TRBJ1-2; no reliable D call. The CDR3 spans 14 residues. Germline loops: CDR1 MNHEY, CDR2 SVGAGI. V lost 4 bases and J 6 bases, leaving 15 bases between the germline ends. The CDR3 loop is CASSLGWQSHGYTF. The CDR3 DNA reads as TGTGCCAGCAGTTTAGGATGGCAGTCCCATGGCTACACCTTC.

The V call is TRBV24-1, the J call TRBJ1-5; no reliable D call. The CDR3 length is 12 residues. Germline V gives CDR1 KGHDR, CDR2 SFDVKD. The V gene lost 9 bases and the J gene lost 0 bases, with 5 bases spanning the gap. In DNA form, the CDR3 reads TGTGCCACCGCGGATAGCAATCAGCCCCAGCATTTT. This gives the protein CATADSNQPQHF.